Listed here are 10 T cell receptor beta chains from one sample, sequenced in a study of T cell responses to AZD1222 COVID-19 vaccine. The assay was immunoSEQ multiplex PCR, and TCRdb's table has in-frame clones only and misses some. The table has 150,000 or so clones, just under 95% seen once; the top ten hold roughly 5%. The source material was peripheral blood, sampled on day 0 of AZD1222 vaccination. These receptor sequences come from an adult in good health.

The chain employs TRBV6-5 and TRBJ2-1; weak D call: TRBD1 (5 bases). Germline V gene lookup returns CDR1 MNHEY and CDR2 SVGAGI. This CDR3 spans 13 amino acids. With 7 bases removed from V and 7 bases from J, the gap between germline ends came to 14 bases. CDR3 residues: CASNDSPLNEQFF. CDR3 in DNA: TGTGCCAGCAACGACAGTCCCCTTAATGAGCAGTTCTTC.

This clone was seen only once. The chain joins TRBV25-1 to TRBJ2-7, with D possibly TRBD1 on 6 matching bases. V lost 5 bases to trimming and J lost 2 bases, with 13 bases between them. CDR1 is MGHDK and CDR2 is SYGVNS in the germline V gene. There are 14 residues in the CDR3. The CDR3 reads CASSSARGTYEQYF. The CDR3 coding sequence is TGTGCCAGCAGTTCAGCCAGGGGAACCTACGAGCAGTACTTC.

This chain uses TRBV5-1 with TRBJ2-1, with D possibly being TRBD2 (5 bases). CDR3 length equals 14 residues. Deletions cut 2 bases from V and 4 bases from J, with 10 bases between. Germline V lookup: CDR1 SGHRS, CDR2 YFSETQ. The DNA of the CDR3 is TGCGCCAGCAGCTTCGAGGGAAATTACAATGAGCAGTTCTTC. It translates to CASSFEGNYNEQFF.

The V gene is TRBV3-1 (or the pseudogene TRBV3-2), the J gene TRBJ1-4; D may be TRBD1 (6 bases). The germline V gene has CDR1 LGHDT and CDR2 YNNKEL (reference sequence). The CDR3 has 14 residues. Trimming took off 4 bases at V and 7 bases at J, with 13 bases between the two ends. The CDR3 protein is CASSPDRFAEKLFF. CDR3 sequence (DNA): TGTGCCAGCAGCCCAGACAGGTTCGCTGAAAAACTGTTTTTT.

V is TRBV19 and J is TRBJ1-5, with D possibly matching TRBD1 (5 bases). V shed 2 bases and J shed 3 bases, with 14 bases lying between them. The CDR3 totals 16 residues. Germline V gene data show CDR1 as LNHDA and CDR2 as SQIVND (reference sequence). The CDR3 loop reads CASSISGGVNNQPQHF. DNA for the CDR3: TGTGCCAGTAGTATAAGTGGAGGGGTGAACAATCAGCCCCAGCATTTT.

The rearrangement links TRBV20-1 to TRBJ2-7; D unclear. This CDR3 region has 9 residues. Between the trimmed V and J ends, which lost 3 bases and 6 bases, there was a span of 3 bases. In germline, CDR1 is DFQATT, CDR2 SNEGSKA (reference sequence). This CDR3 reads CSASFEQYF. The CDR3 DNA follows: TGCAGTGCTAGTTTCGAGCAGTACTTC.

This clone was picked up a small number of times. The rearrangement joins TRBV6-4 to TRBJ1-5; no clear D gene. Looked up from germline, CDR1 is MRHNA and CDR2 is SNTAGT. V lost 6 bases and J 5 bases, leaving 17 bases between the germline ends. This CDR3 region has 15 residues. The CDR3 coding sequence is TGTGCCAGCAGCCCGAACGGTGGCGGGGATCAGCCCCAGCATTTT. Translating it yields CASSPNGGGDQPQHF.

J is TRBJ1-1 and V is TRBV6-1; maybe TRBD1 (5 bases). V was trimmed by 3 bases and J by 0 bases, leaving 8 bases between them. This CDR3 comprises 14 residues. CDR1 and CDR2 (germline): MNHNS, SASEGT. The CDR3 protein is CASSEAGMNTEAFF. The CDR3, as DNA: TGTGCCAGCAGTGAGGCAGGGATGAACACTGAAGCTTTCTTT.

The rearrangement joins TRBV2 to TRBJ1-2, with D unclear. CDR3 length: 14 amino acids. Trimming took off 8 bases at V and 2 bases at J, with 15 bases between the two ends. The germline V gene encodes CDR1 SNHLY and CDR2 FYNNEI. The CDR3 reads CASHTWEPNYGYTF. The CDR3, as DNA: TGTGCCAGCCATACCTGGGAGCCCAACTATGGCTACACCTTC.

Only one count was recorded for this clone. The chain has TRBV7-2 and TRBJ1-4; D unclear. There are 14 residues in the CDR3. Germline CDR1 reads SGHTA; CDR2 reads FQGNSA. Between the trimmed V and J ends, which lost 1 base and 7 bases, there was a span of 10 bases. CDR3 in amino acids: CASSLGLGREKLFF. The CDR3 DNA reads as TGTGCCAGCAGCTTAGGCCTCGGGCGTGAAAAACTGTTTTTT. The variable domain in full, with the rest retrieved from reference TRBV7-2 and TRBJ1-4, is GAGVSQSPSNKVTEKGKDVELRCDPISGHTALYWYRQSLGQGLEFLIYFQGNSAPDKSGLPSDRFSAERTGGSVSTLTIQRTQQEDSAVYLCASSLGLGREKLFFGSGTQLSVL.